The source of this TCR beta chain is a study of metastatic and nonmetastatic thyroid tumors. Whole-study context: Thyroid patients, malignant and benign, had repertoires compared across blood and tumor or nodule tissue.

The germline V and J ends were trimmed by 0 bases and 6 bases, with 9 bases remaining between them. Germline V gives CDR1 DFQATT, CDR2 SNEGSKA (reference sequence). The CDR3 is 13 residues long. This clone occurred a few times. What it binds is not known. As handled by the study authors: A classifier of distant metastasis in papillary thyroid cancer was built from CDR3 differences (across clinicopathological groups). TCRdb re-clonotyped the PCR reads via MiXCR. The authors' filters were not applied to this entry. This sample has fewer than 15,000 clones, with approximately 12% found just once. Regarding the study as a whole: As reported, TCR beta diversity in blood and tumor was significantly higher in malignant thyroid tumors than in benign nodules.

Thyroid surgery was preceded by no treatment in any patient. J is TRBJ1-5 and V is TRBV20-1; D unclear. This TCR was sampled from a female donor with papillary thyroid cancer or a benign thyroid nodule (not recorded which). Some clones in this sample may be carry-over from other donors' samples. Sequencing used blood. The CDR3 is CSARDLWGQPQHF. As DNA, the CDR3 is TGCAGTGCTAGAGATCTTTGGGGTCAGCCCCAGCATTTT.